The text below deals with one T cell receptor beta chain. This clone has just a few counts. What antigen it recognizes has not been identified. No qualities accompany the bases; no much larger clone lies one base away. This record belongs to a study of blood T cell repertoires in COVID-19 (dated by TCRdb to about 2020). Broadly, across the study: Collaborator samples came from the United States, Italy and Spain and covered acute and convalescent phases of COVID-19. The material from the prospective study consisted of cDNA or gDNA derived from T cells, B-cell-depleted T cells, or PBMCs. The dataset comprised deeply sampled blood TCRbeta repertoires from subjects exposed to, actively infected with, or recovered from COVID-19. The repertoires were made available in a free public database intended to serve as a resource for research on the immune response to SARS-CoV-2. The samples were drawn from the first 160 participants of the ongoing ImmuneRACE study and from 1,254 subjects provided by 6 global collaborators. Sample metadata almost always included a de-identified subject ID, COVID-19 status, age in years and sex. Where available, HLA class I and class II types were taken from metadata supplied by the sample provider and were not determined by assay-based typing.

Overall results and qualifications from the work: The quantity of clinical and demographic metadata differed by source and by participant and was supplied without curation.

From a lookup of the germline V gene, CDR1 and CDR2 are KGHSH and LQKENI. From its cysteine to its phenylalanine, the CDR3 spans 16 amino acids. Kept here is only the CDR3 DNA, which spans 48 bases and is read in frame from base 1. V loses 0 bases of germline sequence and J loses 0 bases, and the interval between the two ends is 11 bases. Collaborating institutions collected whole blood in K2EDTA tubes following their own protocols. For TCRbeta analysis, collaborator samples were shipped as frozen whole blood, as isolated PBMCs, or as DNA extracted from either sample type. TCRbeta CDR3 regions were amplified from genomic DNA by means of the immunoSEQ Assay, a bias-controlled multiplex PCR. Concerning the study's data processing: Nucleated cell counts per sample were estimated from amplification of reference gene primers within the assay. To quantify the absolute abundance of each unique TCRbeta CDR3 rearrangement, sequence reads were collapsed and filtered. For each sample, productive Simpson clonality was calculated as the square root of Simpson's diversity index over productive rearrangements. In TCRdb, the immuneACCESS table is reduced to in-frame sequences with V and J assigned. These tables do not hold every clone; where another copy was compared, an unresolved V gene accounts for under half, and the others remain unexplained. V and J calls and clone size are given by that table; D and trimming were obtained from the DNA. The sample includes some 78,000 clones, with roughly 85% observed a single time. About 25% of the sample lies in the top ten.

This clonotype was sampled from a man aged 50 to 59 with active or convalescent COVID-19. The sequence joins TRBV18 to TRBJ1-1; 6 matching bases give a weak D call of TRBD1. What was sequenced was peripheral blood. The CDR3 protein is CASSPPRGQMNTEAFF. In nucleotides, the sequence is TGTGCCAGCTCACCACCAAGAGGACAGATGAACACTGAAGCTTTCTTT.